These T cell receptor beta chains were read from a single sample in a study of CD8 T cells in ankylosing spondylitis. TCRdb reanalysed the 5' RACE reads using MiXCR and keeps one entry per CDR3 protein. The sample includes some 200,000 distinct CDR3 sequences, about 7.3% of them seen just once. Source material: blood, either unsorted or a sorted T cell fraction (not recorded which). Source of these receptors: a male donor with ankylosing spondylitis. The CDR3 runs from the conserved cysteine through the conserved F or W. The order of the fields is J gene, clone size, D gene, V gene, CDR3 protein, CDR3 DNA. A D gene is named only where the DNA matches it firmly. Size is stated for part of the rows, as once, few or many counts, or as a class when the clone is expanded.

TRBJ1-2 | few | NA | TRBV11-1 | CASSLSDRGRNFYGYTF | TGTGCCAGCAGCTTATCCGACCGCGGCAGAAACTTCTATGGCTACACCTTC
TRBJ1-1 | NA | NA | TRBV29-1 | CSADGPQRGAFF | TGCAGCGCCGACGGGCCCCAGAGGGGAGCTTTCTTT
TRBJ2-1 | many | NA | TRBV6-2/TRBV6-3 | CASSYSARGKGNNEQFF | TGTGCCAGCAGTTACTCTGCTCGCGGGAAAGGGAACAATGAGCAGTTCTTC
TRBJ1-1 | many | NA | TRBV11-2 | CASSLNSMNTEAFF | TGTGCCAGCAGCTTAAATTCGATGAACACTGAAGCTTTCTTT
TRBJ2-1 | many | NA | TRBV10-2 | CASSAGPPNEQFF | TGCGCCAGCAGTGCTGGGCCGCCGAATGAGCAGTTCTTC
TRBJ2-7 | many | TRBD1 | TRBV4-3 | CASSQAMGQWVYEQYF | TGCGCCAGCAGCCAGGCCATGGGACAGTGGGTCTACGAGCAGTACTTC
TRBJ2-7 | few | NA | TRBV7-8 | CASSLPPNRGEQYF | TGTGCCAGCAGCTTACCCCCCAATCGGGGCGAGCAGTACTTC
TRBJ2-7 | many | NA | TRBV5-5 | CASSLAREGLYEQYF | TGTGCCAGCAGCTTGGCCAGGGAAGGATTGTACGAGCAGTACTTC
TRBJ2-2 | NA | NA | TRBV24-1 | CATNGGTGNTGELFF | TGTGCCACCAACGGGGGAACGGGGAACACCGGGGAGCTGTTTTTT
TRBJ1-1 | few | NA | TRBV12-2 | CASRLRQGLTMKTEAFF | TGTGCAAGTCGCTTAAGACAGGGCTTAACTATGAAAACTGAAGCTTTCTTT
TRBJ2-7 | NA | TRBD2 | TRBV27 | CASSLTSGRSGEQYF | TGTGCCAGCAGTTTGACTAGCGGGAGGTCTGGCGAGCAGTACTTC
TRBJ2-7 | many | NA | TRBV7-2 | CASRPTSKYYEQYF | TGTGCCAGCAGACCAACTAGCAAATATTACGAGCAGTACTTC
TRBJ1-1 | many | NA | TRBV15 | CATSRGTEGISTEAFF | TGTGCCACCAGCAGGGGCACAGAGGGCATCTCCACTGAAGCTTTCTTT
TRBJ1-6 | many | NA | TRBV5-5 | CASSRGGNSPLHF | TGTGCCAGCAGCCGGGGTGGTAATTCACCCCTCCACTTT
TRBJ2-3 | many | TRBD2 | TRBV20-1 | CSARTSGTDTQYF | TGCAGTGCGAGGACTAGCGGGACAGATACGCAGTATTTT
TRBJ2-1 | many | NA | TRBV2 | CASTGGVDEQFF | TGTGCCAGCACCGGAGGAGTTGATGAGCAGTTCTTC
TRBJ2-5 | few | NA | TRBV5-5 | CASSGWRQETQYF | TGTGCCAGCAGCGGGTGGAGACAAGAGACCCAGTACTTC
TRBJ1-2 | NA | TRBD1 | TRBV19 | CASSHYLPGQGVFGYTF | TGTGCCAGTAGTCATTACCTTCCGGGACAGGGGGTTTTTGGCTACACCTTC
TRBJ1-2 | many | NA | TRBV14 | CASSQGRAGTLYGYTF | TGTGCCAGCAGCCAAGGGAGGGCAGGGACCCTCTATGGCTACACCTTC
TRBJ2-1 | few | NA | TRBV18 | CASSVPYDNSYNEQFF | TGTGCCAGCTCCGTACCCTACGATAACTCCTACAATGAGCAGTTCTTC
TRBJ2-5 | NA | NA | TRBV25-1 | CASSDTGVKTQYF | TGTGCCAGCAGCGACACCGGGGTCAAGACCCAGTACTTC
TRBJ2-7 | few | TRBD1 | TRBV27 | CASSLQGDEQYF | TGTGCCAGCAGCTTACAGGGGGACGAGCAGTACTTC
TRBJ2-7 | few | TRBD1 | TRBV30 | CAWSYGTGDYEQYF | TGTGCCTGGAGTTACGGGACAGGGGACTACGAGCAGTACTTC
TRBJ2-1 | NA | TRBD1 | TRBV7-6 | CASSLGDSRLNEQFF | TGTGCCAGCAGCTTAGGGGACAGCCGCCTTAATGAGCAGTTCTTC
TRBJ2-2 | many | NA | TRBV10-3 | CAISESLNRETGELFF | TGTGCCATCAGTGAGTCTTTGAACAGGGAAACCGGGGAGCTGTTTTTT
TRBJ1-3 | NA | NA | TRBV20-1 | CSARTISSGNTIYF | TGCAGTGCTAGGACTATTAGCTCTGGAAACACCATATATTTT
TRBJ1-1 | many | NA | TRBV6-2/TRBV6-3 | CASSSFVVGNTEAFF | TGTGCCAGCAGCTCGTTCGTGGTGGGGAACACTGAAGCTTTCTTT
TRBJ2-1 | NA | TRBD2 | TRBV10-2 | CASSEFLIAGPHNEQFF | TGCGCCAGCAGTGAGTTCCTCATAGCGGGGCCCCACAATGAGCAGTTCTTC
TRBJ2-7 | many | TRBD2 | TRBV3-1 | CASSQEGSGKYEQYF | TGTGCCAGCAGCCAGGAAGGTAGCGGGAAATACGAGCAGTACTTC
TRBJ1-2 | many | NA | TRBV5-5 | CASGSAELFYGYTF | TGTGCCAGTGGATCGGCAGAGCTTTTCTATGGCTACACCTTC
TRBJ1-5 | many | NA | TRBV28 | CASRDSVQPQHF | TGTGCCAGCAGGGACAGTGTACAGCCCCAGCATTTT
TRBJ2-3 | many | NA | TRBV27 | CASSPRSPERDLTDTQYF | TGTGCCAGCAGTCCACGAAGCCCGGAAAGAGACCTCACAGATACGCAGTATTTT
TRBJ1-5 | few | NA | TRBV5-1 | CASRGAPYDSSNQPQHF | TGCGCCAGCAGAGGGGCTCCGTATGACTCTAGCAATCAGCCCCAGCATTTT
TRBJ1-1 | many | NA | TRBV7-2 | CASSLVTGMNTEAFF | TGTGCCAGCAGCTTAGTAACAGGAATGAACACTGAAGCTTTCTTT
TRBJ2-2 | few | TRBD1 | TRBV6-5 | CASSYSGTVNTGELFF | TGTGCCAGCAGTTACTCCGGGACAGTCAACACCGGGGAGCTGTTTTTT
TRBJ1-5 | many | TRBD1 | TRBV19 | CASSSRTGTLTGPQHF | TGTGCCAGTAGTTCACGGACAGGGACGCTCACTGGGCCCCAGCATTTT
TRBJ2-1 | many | TRBD2 | TRBV5-1 | CASSAGRRLAGGPYNEQFF | TGCGCCAGCAGCGCCGGACGGCGACTAGCGGGAGGGCCCTACAATGAGCAGTTCTTC
TRBJ1-5 | NA | NA | TRBV20-1 | CSARDRDHSNQPQHF | TGCAGTGCTAGAGATCGGGATCATAGCAATCAGCCCCAGCATTTT
TRBJ2-1 | many | NA | TRBV7-9 | CASTPIYNEQFF | TGTGCCAGCACCCCTATCTACAATGAGCAGTTCTTC
TRBJ2-7 | few | NA | TRBV28 | CASNPGRWGQYF | TGTGCCAGCAACCCGGGACGCTGGGGGCAGTACTTC
TRBJ2-5 | many | NA | TRBV4-3 | CASSRTDSQETQYF | TGCGCCAGCAGCCGGACGGACTCACAAGAGACCCAGTACTTC